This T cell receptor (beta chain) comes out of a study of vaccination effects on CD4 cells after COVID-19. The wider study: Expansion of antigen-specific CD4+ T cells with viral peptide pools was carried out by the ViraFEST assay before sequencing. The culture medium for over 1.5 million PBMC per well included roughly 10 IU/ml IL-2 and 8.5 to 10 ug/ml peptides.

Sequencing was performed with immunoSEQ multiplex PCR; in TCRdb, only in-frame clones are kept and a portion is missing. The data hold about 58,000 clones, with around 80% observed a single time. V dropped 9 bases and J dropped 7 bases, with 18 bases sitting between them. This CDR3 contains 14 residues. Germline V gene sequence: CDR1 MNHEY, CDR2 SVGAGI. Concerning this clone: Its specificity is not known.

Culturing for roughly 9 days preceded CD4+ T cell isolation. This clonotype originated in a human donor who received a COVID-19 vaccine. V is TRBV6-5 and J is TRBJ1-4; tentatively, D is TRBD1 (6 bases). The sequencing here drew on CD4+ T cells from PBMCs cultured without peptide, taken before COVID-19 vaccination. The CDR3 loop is CASLLGGAGEKLFF. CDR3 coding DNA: TGTGCCAGTCTACTCGGGGGGGCCGGTGAAAAACTGTTTTTT.